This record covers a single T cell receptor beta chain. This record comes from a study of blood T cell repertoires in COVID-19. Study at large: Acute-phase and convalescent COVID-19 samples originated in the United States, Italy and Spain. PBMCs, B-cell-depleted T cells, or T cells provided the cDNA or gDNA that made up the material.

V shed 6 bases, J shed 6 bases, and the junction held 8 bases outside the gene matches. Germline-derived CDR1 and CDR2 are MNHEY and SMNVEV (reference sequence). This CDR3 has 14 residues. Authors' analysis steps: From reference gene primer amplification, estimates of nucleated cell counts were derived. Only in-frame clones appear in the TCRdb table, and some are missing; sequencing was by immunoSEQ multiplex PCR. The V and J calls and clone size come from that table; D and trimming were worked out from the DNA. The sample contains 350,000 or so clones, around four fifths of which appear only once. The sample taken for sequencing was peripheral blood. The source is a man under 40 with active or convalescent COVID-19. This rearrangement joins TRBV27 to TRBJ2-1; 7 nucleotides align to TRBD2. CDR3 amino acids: CASRGGQAGNEQFF. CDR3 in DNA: TGTGCCAGCAGGGGAGGGCAGGCCGGCAATGAGCAGTTCTTC.